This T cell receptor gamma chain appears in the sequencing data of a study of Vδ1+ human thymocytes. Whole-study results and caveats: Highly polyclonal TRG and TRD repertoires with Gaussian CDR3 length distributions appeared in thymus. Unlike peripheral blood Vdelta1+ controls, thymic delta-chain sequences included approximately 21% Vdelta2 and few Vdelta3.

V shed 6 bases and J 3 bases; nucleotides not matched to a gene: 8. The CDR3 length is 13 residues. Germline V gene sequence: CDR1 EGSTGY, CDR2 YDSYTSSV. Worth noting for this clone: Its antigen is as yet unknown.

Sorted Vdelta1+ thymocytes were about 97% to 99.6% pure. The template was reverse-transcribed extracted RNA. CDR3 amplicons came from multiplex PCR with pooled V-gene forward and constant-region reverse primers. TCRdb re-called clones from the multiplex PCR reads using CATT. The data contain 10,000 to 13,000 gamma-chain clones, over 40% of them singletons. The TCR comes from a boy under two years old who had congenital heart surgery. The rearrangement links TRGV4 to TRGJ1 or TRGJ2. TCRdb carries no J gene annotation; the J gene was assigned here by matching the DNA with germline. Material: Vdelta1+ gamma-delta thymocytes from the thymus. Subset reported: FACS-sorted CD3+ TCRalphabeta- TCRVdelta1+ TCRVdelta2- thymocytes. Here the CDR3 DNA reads TGTGCCACCTGGCTAGGGGCTTATTATAAGAAACTCTTT. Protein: CATWLGAYYKKLF.